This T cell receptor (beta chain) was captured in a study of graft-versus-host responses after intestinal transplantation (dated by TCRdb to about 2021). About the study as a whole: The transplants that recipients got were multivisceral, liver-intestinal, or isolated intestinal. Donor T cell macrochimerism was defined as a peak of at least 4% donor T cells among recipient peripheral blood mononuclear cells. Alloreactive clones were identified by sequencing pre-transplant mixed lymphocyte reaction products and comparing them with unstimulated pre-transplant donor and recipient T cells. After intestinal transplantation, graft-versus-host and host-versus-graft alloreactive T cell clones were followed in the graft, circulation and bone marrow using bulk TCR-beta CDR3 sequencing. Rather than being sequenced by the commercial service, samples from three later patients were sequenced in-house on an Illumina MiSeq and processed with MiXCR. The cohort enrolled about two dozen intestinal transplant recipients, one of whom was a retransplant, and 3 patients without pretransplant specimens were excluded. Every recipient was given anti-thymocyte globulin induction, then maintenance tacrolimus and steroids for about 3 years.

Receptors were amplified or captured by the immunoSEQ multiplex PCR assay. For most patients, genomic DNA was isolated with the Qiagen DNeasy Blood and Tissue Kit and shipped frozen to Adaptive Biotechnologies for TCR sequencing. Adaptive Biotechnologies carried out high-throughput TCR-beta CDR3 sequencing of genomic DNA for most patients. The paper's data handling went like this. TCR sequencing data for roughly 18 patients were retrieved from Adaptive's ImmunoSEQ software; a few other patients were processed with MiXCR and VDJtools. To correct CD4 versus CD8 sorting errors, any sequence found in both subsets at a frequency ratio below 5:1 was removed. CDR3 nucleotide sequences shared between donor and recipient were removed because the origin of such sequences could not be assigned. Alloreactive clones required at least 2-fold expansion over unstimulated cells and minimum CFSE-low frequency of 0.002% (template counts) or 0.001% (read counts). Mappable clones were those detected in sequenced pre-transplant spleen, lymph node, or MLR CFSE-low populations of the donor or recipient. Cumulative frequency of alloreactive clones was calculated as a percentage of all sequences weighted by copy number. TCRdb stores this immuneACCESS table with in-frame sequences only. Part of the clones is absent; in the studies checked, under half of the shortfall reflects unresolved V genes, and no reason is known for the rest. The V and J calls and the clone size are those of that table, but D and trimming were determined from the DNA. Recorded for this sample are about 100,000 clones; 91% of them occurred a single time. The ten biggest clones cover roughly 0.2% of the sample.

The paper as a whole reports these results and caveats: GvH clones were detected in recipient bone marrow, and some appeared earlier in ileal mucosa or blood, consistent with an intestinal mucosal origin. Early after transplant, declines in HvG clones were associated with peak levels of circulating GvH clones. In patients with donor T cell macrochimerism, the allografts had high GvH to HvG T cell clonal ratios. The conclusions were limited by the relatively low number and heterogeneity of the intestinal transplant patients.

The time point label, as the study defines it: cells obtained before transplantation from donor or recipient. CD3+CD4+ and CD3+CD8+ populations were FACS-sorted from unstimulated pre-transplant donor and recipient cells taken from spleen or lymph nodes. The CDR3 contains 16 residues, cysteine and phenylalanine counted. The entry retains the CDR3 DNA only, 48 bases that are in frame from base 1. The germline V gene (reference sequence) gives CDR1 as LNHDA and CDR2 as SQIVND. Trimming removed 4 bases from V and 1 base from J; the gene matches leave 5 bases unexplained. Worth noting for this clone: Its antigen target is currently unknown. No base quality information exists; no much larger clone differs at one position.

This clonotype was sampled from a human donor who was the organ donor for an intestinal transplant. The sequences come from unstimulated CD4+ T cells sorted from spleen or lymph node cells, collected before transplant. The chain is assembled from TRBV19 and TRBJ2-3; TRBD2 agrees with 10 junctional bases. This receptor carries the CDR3 CASSSTLAGGTDTQYF. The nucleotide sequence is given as TGTGCCAGTAGTAGCACTCTAGCGGGGGGCACAGATACGCAGTATTTT.